A selection of T cell receptor beta chains follows, all from one sample in a study of shared clonotypes between healthy human individuals. Sequencing was performed with immunoSEQ multiplex PCR; in TCRdb, only in-frame clones are kept and a portion is missing. This sample has 950,000 to 1,100,000 clones, with roughly 80% found just once. Sequencing was performed on memory CD4+ T cells sorted from blood. Source of these receptors: a man aged 18 to 30 in good health. CDR3s include the opening cysteine and the closing phenylalanine or tryptophan. Each record gives: CDR3 protein, CDR3 DNA, J gene, V gene, D gene, clone size. D genes are given only for firm matches. Size is omitted from some rows. Given values are once, few, many or a class for expanded clones.

CDR3: CASSRWRGTDLYEQYF; DNA: TGTGCCAGCTCTAGGTGGCGAGGGACAGACCTATACGAGCAGTACTTC; J: TRBJ2-7; V: TRBV27; D: TRBD1; size: once
CDR3: CASSSTQGRNQPQHF; DNA: TGTGCCAGCAGTTCCACGCAGGGCCGCAATCAGCCCCAGCATTTT; J: TRBJ1-5; V: TRBV27; D: -; size: -
CDR3: CASFEGAAKNIQYF; DNA: TGTGCCAGCTTTGAGGGGGCAGCCAAAAACATTCAGTACTTC; J: TRBJ2-4; V: TRBV6-1; D: TRBD1; size: -
CDR3: CASRGGNYGYTF; DNA: TGTGCCAGCAGAGGGGGAAACTATGGCTACACCTTC; J: TRBJ1-2; V: TRBV6-5; D: -; size: -
CDR3: CASSRGLGEPQHF; DNA: TGTGCCAGCAGCAGGGGGCTCGGGGAGCCCCAGCATTTT; J: TRBJ1-5; V: TRBV6-6; D: TRBD1; size: few
CDR3: CASSLVRGEKLFF; DNA: TGTGCCAGCAGCTTAGTCCGAGGGGAAAAACTGTTTTTT; J: TRBJ1-4; V: TRBV7-2; D: -; size: -
CDR3: CASSDQGSGPQHF; DNA: TGTGCCAGCAGTGACCAGGGCTCGGGGCCCCAGCATTTT; J: TRBJ1-5; V: TRBV2; D: -; size: -
CDR3: CASSLEARNYGYTF; DNA: TGTGCCAGCAGCTTAGAAGCCAGGAACTATGGCTACACCTTC; J: TRBJ1-2; V: TRBV7-9; D: -; size: -
CDR3: CASSLAWVRSRVTGELFF; DNA: TGTGCCAGCAGCTTAGCGTGGGTTAGAAGCAGGGTCACCGGGGAGCTGTTTTTT; J: TRBJ2-2; V: TRBV7-8; D: -; size: -
CDR3: CASSHGSGHETQYF; DNA: TGTGCCAGCAGCCACGGGTCGGGACACGAGACCCAGTACTTC; J: TRBJ2-5; V: TRBV9; D: -; size: once
CDR3: CASSLGAWAASSYEQYF; DNA: TGTGCCAGCAGCTTAGGGGCCTGGGCAGCAAGCTCCTACGAGCAGTACTTC; J: TRBJ2-7; V: TRBV11-2; D: -; size: -
CDR3: CSVEGASGRADEQYF; DNA: TGCAGCGTTGAAGGCGCTAGCGGGAGGGCCGACGAGCAGTACTTC; J: TRBJ2-7; V: TRBV29-1; D: TRBD2; size: -
CDR3: CASRGSGIVSDTQYF; DNA: TGTGCCAGCAGAGGTAGCGGGATAGTTTCAGATACGCAGTATTTT; J: TRBJ2-3; V: TRBV2; D: TRBD2; size: -
CDR3: CASTQRQGPGEAFF; DNA: TGTGCCAGCACCCAGCGACAGGGACCCGGTGAAGCTTTCTTT; J: TRBJ1-1; V: TRBV27; D: TRBD1; size: -
CDR3: CASSPPGEETQYF; DNA: TGTGCCAGCAGCCCCCCGGGGGAGGAGACCCAGTACTTC; J: TRBJ2-5; V: TRBV7-2; D: -; size: -
CDR3: CASSPRGQLNTEAFF; DNA: TGTGCCAGCAGTCCACGGGGACAGTTGAACACTGAAGCTTTCTTT; J: TRBJ1-1; V: TRBV6-6; D: TRBD1; size: -
CDR3: CASGTYEQYF; DNA: TGTGCCAGCGGAACCTACGAGCAGTACTTC; J: TRBJ2-7; V: TRBV2; D: -; size: many
CDR3: CASSPIQTQGSNQPQHF; DNA: TGTGCCAGCTCACCTATACAGACACAGGGGAGCAATCAGCCCCAGCATTTT; J: TRBJ1-5; V: TRBV18; D: TRBD1; size: -
CDR3: CASSQDLGSTNEKLFF; DNA: TGCGCCAGCAGCCAAGATCTGGGCAGCACGAATGAAAAACTGTTTTTT; J: TRBJ1-4; V: TRBV4-1; D: -; size: few
CDR3: CASSYSEVGTEAFF; DNA: TGTGCCAGCAGTTACTCCGAGGTAGGCACTGAAGCTTTCTTT; J: TRBJ1-1; V: TRBV6-6; D: -; size: -
CDR3: CASSPGQGGYGYTF; DNA: TGTGCCAGCAGTCCGGGACAGGGTGGCTATGGCTACACCTTC; J: TRBJ1-2; V: TRBV6-6; D: TRBD1; size: -
CDR3: CAISESRLAGGPGEQFF; DNA: TGTGCCATCAGTGAGTCCCGACTAGCGGGAGGGCCAGGTGAGCAGTTCTTC; J: TRBJ2-1; V: TRBV10-3; D: TRBD2; size: -
CDR3: CASSLGGLVPNEKLFF; DNA: TGTGCCAGCAGCTTGGGGGGACTTGTCCCTAATGAAAAACTGTTTTTT; J: TRBJ1-4; V: TRBV5-6; D: -; size: few
CDR3: CASSYQGNTEAFF; DNA: TGTGCCAGCAGTTACCAAGGTAACACTGAAGCTTTCTTT; J: TRBJ1-1; V: TRBV6-6; D: -; size: -
CDR3: CASSPPGQSTGELFF; DNA: TGTGCCAGCTCACCACCGGGCCAGAGCACCGGGGAGCTGTTTTTT; J: TRBJ2-2; V: TRBV18; D: -; size: -
CDR3: CASSLSVLSYEQYF; DNA: TGCGCCAGCAGCCTATCGGTCTTATCCTACGAGCAGTACTTC; J: TRBJ2-7; V: TRBV5-1; D: -; size: -
CDR3: CASSVGINANTGELFF; DNA: TGTGCCAGCAGCGTAGGAATAAATGCGAACACCGGGGAGCTGTTTTTT; J: TRBJ2-2; V: TRBV9; D: -; size: -
CDR3: CASWLASGINNEQFF; DNA: TGCGCCAGCTGGTTAGCGAGCGGGATAAACAATGAGCAGTTCTTC; J: TRBJ2-1; V: TRBV5-1; D: TRBD2; size: once
CDR3: CASSRGIQETQYF; DNA: TGTGCCAGTAGCAGGGGCATCCAAGAGACCCAGTACTTC; J: TRBJ2-5; V: TRBV19; D: -; size: -
CDR3: CASSLMRIDSGNTIYF; DNA: TGTGCCAGCAGCTTGATGCGGATAGACTCTGGAAACACCATATATTTT; J: TRBJ1-3; V: TRBV5-6; D: -; size: -
CDR3: CASSTNLVRGIYGYTF; DNA: TGTGCCAGTAGTACCAATCTCGTGAGGGGGATCTATGGCTACACCTTC; J: TRBJ1-2; V: TRBV19; D: -; size: -
CDR3: CASSFVGSPLHF; DNA: TGTGCCAGCAGTTTCGTAGGTTCACCCCTCCACTTT; J: TRBJ1-6; V: TRBV28; D: -; size: -
CDR3: CASSLGGPAYEQYF; DNA: TGCGCCAGCAGCTTGGGGGGGCCCGCCTACGAGCAGTACTTC; J: TRBJ2-7; V: TRBV5-1; D: -; size: -
CDR3: CASGDPFLETQYF; DNA: TGTGCCAGCGGGGACCCCTTCCTGGAGACCCAGTACTTC; J: TRBJ2-5; V: TRBV7-9; D: -; size: -
CDR3: CASSQDLTDTQYF; DNA: TGTGCCAGCAGCCAAGACCTCACAGATACGCAGTATTTT; J: TRBJ2-3; V: TRBV14; D: -; size: -
CDR3: CASSPPPPRVHEQYF; DNA: TGTGCCAGCAGCCCCCCCCCGCCCAGGGTCCACGAGCAGTACTTC; J: TRBJ2-7; V: TRBV7-3; D: -; size: -
CDR3: CASSTGTGGVEQFF; DNA: TGTGCTAGCAGCACCGGGACAGGGGGAGTTGAGCAGTTCTTC; J: TRBJ2-1; V: TRBV7-7; D: TRBD1; size: -
CDR3: CASSSTGQGGQPQHF; DNA: TGCGCCAGCAGCTCGACAGGACAGGGCGGACAGCCCCAGCATTTT; J: TRBJ1-5; V: TRBV5-1; D: TRBD1; size: -
CDR3: CATSRAGTSGKGEQFF; DNA: TGTGCCACCAGCAGAGCCGGGACTAGCGGGAAGGGTGAGCAGTTCTTC; J: TRBJ2-1; V: TRBV15; D: TRBD2; size: few
CDR3: CASSLDEGRANTEAFF; DNA: TGTGCCAGCAGCTTGGATGAGGGGAGAGCGAACACTGAAGCTTTCTTT; J: TRBJ1-1; V: TRBV5-6; D: -; size: -
CDR3: CAIQQADTYEQYF; DNA: TGTGCCATTCAACAGGCGGATACCTACGAGCAGTACTTC; J: TRBJ2-7; V: TRBV6-1; D: -; size: -
CDR3: CASRLEPSGGPYNEQFF; DNA: TGTGCAAGTCGCTTAGAACCTAGCGGGGGGCCCTACAATGAGCAGTTCTTC; J: TRBJ2-1; V: TRBV12-2; D: -; size: -
CDR3: CSFTRTGGHYGYTF; DNA: TGCAGCTTCACCCGGACAGGGGGCCACTATGGCTACACCTTC; J: TRBJ1-2; V: TRBV29-1; D: TRBD1; size: few
CDR3: CASSSTGDLEAFF; DNA: TGTGCCAGCAGCTCGACAGGCGACCTTGAAGCTTTCTTT; J: TRBJ1-1; V: TRBV5-5; D: -; size: -
CDR3: CASRPGENTGELFF; DNA: TGTGCCAGCCGCCCGGGAGAGAACACCGGGGAGCTGTTTTTT; J: TRBJ2-2; V: TRBV5-4; D: -; size: -
CDR3: CASKWDTNNEQFF; DNA: TGTGCCAGCAAATGGGACACCAACAATGAGCAGTTCTTC; J: TRBJ2-1; V: TRBV2; D: -; size: few
CDR3: CASSSGYTDTQYF; DNA: TGTGCCAGCAGTTCAGGGTACACAGATACGCAGTATTTT; J: TRBJ2-3; V: TRBV6-1; D: -; size: -
CDR3: CASSLGLVKTQYF; DNA: TGCGCCAGCAGCCTCGGACTAGTGAAGACCCAGTACTTC; J: TRBJ2-5; V: TRBV5-1; D: TRBD2; size: -
CDR3: CASSKGAGGGTDTQYF; DNA: TGTGCCAGCAGCAAAGGGGCGGGAGGAGGAACAGATACGCAGTATTTT; J: TRBJ2-3; V: TRBV7-2; D: TRBD2; size: -
CDR3: CASSPNGQGIGETQYF; DNA: TGTGCCAGCTCACCAAACGGACAGGGGATAGGAGAGACCCAGTACTTC; J: TRBJ2-5; V: TRBV18; D: TRBD1; size: -
CDR3: CASSADLSYEQYF; DNA: TGTGCCAGCAGCGCCGACCTGTCCTACGAGCAGTACTTC; J: TRBJ2-7; V: TRBV7-2; D: -; size: -
CDR3: CASSEWASGTNEQFF; DNA: TGCGCCAGCAGTGAGTGGGCTAGCGGGACCAATGAGCAGTTCTTC; J: TRBJ2-1; V: TRBV10-2; D: TRBD2; size: -